This TCR beta chain stems from a study of beta chain features in type 1 diabetes. General study points: Shortening of TCRB CDR3s, moderate but significant, appeared in all four CD4+ subsets of Type 1 diabetes patients.

In its sample, this clone was seen a few times. Its antigen is undetermined. Germline V CDR1 and CDR2: DFQATT, SNEGSKA (reference sequence). V was trimmed by 3 bases and J by 8 bases, leaving 8 bases between them. CDR3 length: 11 amino acids. Expressed TCRB transcripts got sequenced, as all isolated RNA was reverse transcribed. About 3.57 million reads were obtained on average from naive, central memory and regulatory T cell samples. Only in-frame clones appear in the TCRdb table, and some are missing; sequencing was by immunoSEQ multiplex PCR. Seen here are 200,000 to 250,000 clones, 16% observed once, and the top ten hold about 0.078%.

The specimen sequenced was naive CD4+ T cells from blood. The V gene is TRBV20-1, the J gene TRBJ2-1, with a tentative D call TRBD2 (5 bases). The sequence was obtained from a man between 25 and 39 years old with type 1 diabetes. The CDR3 region is CSAREADEQFF. In nucleotides, the CDR3 is TGCAGTGCTAGGGAGGCGGATGAGCAGTTCTTC.